The clone carrying this T cell receptor (beta chain) was detected ten times or more. Its specificity is not known. The entry originates in a study of metastatic and nonmetastatic thyroid tumors. Study details: The study looked at repertoires side by side in blood and in tumor or nodule tissue from malignant and benign thyroid patients.

Each patient came to thyroid surgery without any prior treatment (of any kind). Study results and limitations: For both blood and tumor, malignant thyroid tumors reportedly showed significantly higher TCR beta diversity than benign nodules did.

Authors' methods: What underpinned the distant-metastasis classifier for papillary thyroid cancer was the set of CDR3 differences across clinicopathological groups. With MiXCR, TCRdb called clones anew from the PCR reads. These V and J calls derive from TCRdb rather than the authors' analysis. Here the sample spans some 93,000 clones, roughly 12% being singletons. Sequenced: blood. This sequence originates from a female donor with papillary thyroid cancer or a benign thyroid nodule (not recorded which). Some clones in this sample may be carry-over from other donors' samples.

The DNA for the CDR3 is TGTGCCAGCACCGAAGGGTTGGGCTCTGGAAACACCATATATTTT. It encodes CASTEGLGSGNTIYF. This chain joins TRBV9 and TRBJ1-3; the D is unclear. CDR1 and CDR2 (germline): SGDLS, YYNGEE. V lost 6 bases to trimming and J lost 0 bases, with 13 bases between them. The CDR3 extends over 15 amino acids. Drawing the rest from reference TRBV9 and TRBJ1-3, the complete variable domain is DSGVTQTPKHLITATGQRVTLRCSPRSGDLSVYWYQQSLDQGLQFLIQYYNGEERAKGNILERFSAQQFPDLHSELNLSSLELGDSALYFCASTEGLGSGNTIYFGEGSWLTVV.